The present entry profiles one TCR beta chain with its context. The data belong to a study of shared clonotypes between healthy human individuals. Libraries were prepared by immunoSEQ multiplex PCR; TCRdb keeps only in-frame clonotypes and omits some of them. The sample consists of 2 million to 2.5 million clones, about 92% of them appearing once. The sequencing input was naive CD4+ T cells from PBMCs. Subset indicated: CD45RA+ positively selected. This clonotype was obtained from a man between 18 and 35 years old in good health. Some clones in this sample may be carry-over from other donors' samples.

The CDR3 loop reads CATSRERDREQYF. DNA for the CDR3: TGTGCCACCAGCAGAGAGAGGGATCGCGAGCAGTACTTC. The gene calls are TRBV15 and TRBJ2-7, with a tentative D call TRBD2 (5 bases). The CDR3 consists of 13 residues. V was cut by 0 bases and J by 6 bases, with 9 bases left in between. The germline CDR1 and CDR2 sequences are LNHNV and YYDKDF (reference sequence).